This T cell receptor beta chain was captured by sequencing in a study of cytomegalovirus exposure and HLA in healthy donors. General study results and limits: A classifier reportedly called cytomegalovirus status with high sensitivity and specificity. Investigators reported over 150 TCR beta chains as tied to cytomegalovirus. Serostatus for CMV was the only available immune exposure information.

In the case of this clone: Its antigen is currently unknown.

The germline V gene has CDR1 KGHSH and CDR2 LQKENI. The CDR3 contains 15 residues. With V trimmed by 5 bases and J by 3 bases, 10 bases remained unmatched. The primer mix had 60 Vbeta and 13 Jbeta primers. The table came from immunoSEQ multiplex PCR; TCRdb's copy has only in-frame clones and leaves some out. The sample has just under 150,000 clones, around 75% seen once. This chain links TRBV18 with TRBJ2-7; 7 bases fit TRBD1. The sample taken for sequencing was PBMCs. The sequence was collected from a woman aged 30 to 39 in good health and CMV-seronegative. DNA of the CDR3: TGTGCCAGCTCAGAGGGACAGACGGAAGACTACGAGCAGTACTTC. Residues: CASSEGQTEDYEQYF.